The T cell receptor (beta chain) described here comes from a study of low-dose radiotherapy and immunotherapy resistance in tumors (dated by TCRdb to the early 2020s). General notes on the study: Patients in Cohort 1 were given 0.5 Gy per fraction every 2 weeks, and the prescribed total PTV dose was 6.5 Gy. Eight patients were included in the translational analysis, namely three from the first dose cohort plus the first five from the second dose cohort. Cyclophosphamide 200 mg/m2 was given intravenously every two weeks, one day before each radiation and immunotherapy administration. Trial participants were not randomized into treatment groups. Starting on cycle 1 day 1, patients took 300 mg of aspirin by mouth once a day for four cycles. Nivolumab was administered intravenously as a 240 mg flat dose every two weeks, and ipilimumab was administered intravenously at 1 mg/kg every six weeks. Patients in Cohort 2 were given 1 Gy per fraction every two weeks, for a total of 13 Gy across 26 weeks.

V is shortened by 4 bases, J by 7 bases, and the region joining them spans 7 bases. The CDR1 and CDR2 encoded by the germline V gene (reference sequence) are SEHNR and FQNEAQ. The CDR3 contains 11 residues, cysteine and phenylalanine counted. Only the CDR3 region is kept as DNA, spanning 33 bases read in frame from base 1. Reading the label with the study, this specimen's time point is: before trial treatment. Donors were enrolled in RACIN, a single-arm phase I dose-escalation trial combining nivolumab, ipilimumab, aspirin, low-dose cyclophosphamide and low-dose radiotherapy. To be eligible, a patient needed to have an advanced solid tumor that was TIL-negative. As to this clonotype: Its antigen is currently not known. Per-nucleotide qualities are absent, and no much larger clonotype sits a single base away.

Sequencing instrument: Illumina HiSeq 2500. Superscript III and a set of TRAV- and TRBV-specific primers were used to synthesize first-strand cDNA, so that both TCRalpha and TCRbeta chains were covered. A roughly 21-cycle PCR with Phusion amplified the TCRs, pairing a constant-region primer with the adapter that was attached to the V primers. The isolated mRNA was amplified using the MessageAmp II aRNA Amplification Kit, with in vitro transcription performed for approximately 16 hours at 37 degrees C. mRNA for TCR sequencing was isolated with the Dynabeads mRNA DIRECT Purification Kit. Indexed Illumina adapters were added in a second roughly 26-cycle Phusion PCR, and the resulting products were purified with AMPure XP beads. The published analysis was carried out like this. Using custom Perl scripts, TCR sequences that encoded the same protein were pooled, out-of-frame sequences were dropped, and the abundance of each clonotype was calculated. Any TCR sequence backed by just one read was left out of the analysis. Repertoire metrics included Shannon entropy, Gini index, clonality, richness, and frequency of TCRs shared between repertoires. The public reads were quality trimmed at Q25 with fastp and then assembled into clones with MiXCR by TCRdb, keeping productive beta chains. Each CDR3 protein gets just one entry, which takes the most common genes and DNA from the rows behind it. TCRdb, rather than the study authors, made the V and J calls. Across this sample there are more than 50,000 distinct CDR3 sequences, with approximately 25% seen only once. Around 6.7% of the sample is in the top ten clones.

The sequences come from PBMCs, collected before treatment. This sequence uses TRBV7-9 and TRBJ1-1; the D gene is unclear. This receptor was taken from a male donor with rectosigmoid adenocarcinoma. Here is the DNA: TGTGCCAGCAGCTCGCAGAATGAAGCTTTCTTT. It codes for CASSSQNEAFF.